One and the same sample provided the 2 T cell receptor beta chains below, sequenced in a study of T cell responses to AZD1222 COVID-19 vaccine. Clones were sequenced by immunoSEQ multiplex PCR, and TCRdb holds only the in-frame ones, with some missing. The table has some 170,000 clones, approximately 89% seen once. The specimen was peripheral blood, collected 28 days after the second AZD1222 dose. Receptor source: an adult who received the AZD1222 COVID-19 vaccine.

On this clone: One junction end does not reproduce the germline sequence, and a read error may be involved. The V call is TRBV23-1, the J call TRBJ1-1, with D perhaps matching TRBD1 (5 bases). TRBV23-1 is known as an ORF, though its function is uncertain. The CDR3 totals 15 residues. CDR3 region: CARSLLRDRHTEAFF. CDR3 sequence (DNA): TGCGCCAGAAGTCTACTCCGGGACCGCCACACTGAAGCTTTCTTT.

This clone showed up just once. The chain couples TRBV6-5 to TRBJ1-2; TRBD1 matches at 8 bases. Trimming cost V 7 bases and J 7 bases; bases outside gene matches: 11. This CDR3 contains 14 residues. Germline CDR1 MNHEY, CDR2 SVGAGI. Here the CDR3 DNA reads TGTGCCAGCAATCAACAGGGGGGGATAGGTGGCTACACCTTC. Translated: CASNQQGGIGGYTF.